This TCR beta chain emerged from a study of T cells after posttransplantation cyclophosphamide. Assay used: immunoSEQ multiplex PCR; TCRdb lists only in-frame clones, some missing. The data contain just over 15,000 clones, more than 70% of them seen just once; the ten biggest clones take up around 5%. Control samples came 1 year after myeloablative marrow transplants with methotrexate plus calcineurin inhibitor. The V end was cut by 5 bases, the J end by 0 bases, with 14 bases between. The germline gives CDR1 MNHEY, CDR2 SVGAGI. The CDR3 runs 15 residues. Study conclusions and caveats: Recipient CMV seropositivity and CMV reactivation strongly tracked TRB clonality. Skin or GI-infiltrating T cells shared few TRB sequences with blood.

Comment on this clone: Its antigen is currently unknown.

The J gene is TRBJ2-7, the V gene TRBV6-5; the D gene is possibly TRBD2 (5 bases). The TCR comes from a young adult male patient who received an allogeneic stem cell transplant from a related donor, was CMV-positive, and had no GVHD. The graft donor may have contributed some T cells. The input for sequencing was PBMCs, taken 350 to 400 days after allogeneic stem cell transplant with calcineurin inhibitor and methotrexate. Written as DNA, the CDR3 is TGTGCCAGCAGTCCGGGGAGAGGCGGCTCCTACGAGCAGTACTTC. It yields the protein CASSPGRGGSYEQYF.